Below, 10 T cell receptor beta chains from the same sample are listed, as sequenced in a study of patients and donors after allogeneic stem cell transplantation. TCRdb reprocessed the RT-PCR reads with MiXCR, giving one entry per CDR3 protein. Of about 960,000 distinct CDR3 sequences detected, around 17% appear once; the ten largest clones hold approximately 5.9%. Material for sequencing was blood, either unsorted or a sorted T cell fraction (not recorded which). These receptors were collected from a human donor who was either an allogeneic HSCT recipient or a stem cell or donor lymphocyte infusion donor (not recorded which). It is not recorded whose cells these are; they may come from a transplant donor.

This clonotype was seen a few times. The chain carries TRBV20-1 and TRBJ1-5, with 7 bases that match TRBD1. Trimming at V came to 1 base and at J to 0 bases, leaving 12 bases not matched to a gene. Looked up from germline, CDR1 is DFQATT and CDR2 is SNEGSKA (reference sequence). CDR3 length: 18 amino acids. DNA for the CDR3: TGCAGTGCTAGAGCCGTCCGGGGCAGGGGGTATAGCAATCAGCCCCAGCATTTT. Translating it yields CSARAVRGRGYSNQPQHF.

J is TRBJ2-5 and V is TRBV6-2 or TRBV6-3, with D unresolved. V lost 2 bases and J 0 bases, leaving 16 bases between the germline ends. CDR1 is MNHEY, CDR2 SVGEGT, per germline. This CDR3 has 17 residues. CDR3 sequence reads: CASSYRYIEDHQETQYF. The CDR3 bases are TGTGCCAGCAGTTACCGTTACATAGAGGACCACCAAGAGACCCAGTACTTC.

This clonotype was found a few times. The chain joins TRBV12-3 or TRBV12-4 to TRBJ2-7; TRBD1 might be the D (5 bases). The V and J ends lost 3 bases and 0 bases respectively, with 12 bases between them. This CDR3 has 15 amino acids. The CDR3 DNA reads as TGTGCCAGCAGTTTGATACAGGCGGACTCCTACGAGCAGTACTTC. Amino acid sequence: CASSLIQADSYEQYF.

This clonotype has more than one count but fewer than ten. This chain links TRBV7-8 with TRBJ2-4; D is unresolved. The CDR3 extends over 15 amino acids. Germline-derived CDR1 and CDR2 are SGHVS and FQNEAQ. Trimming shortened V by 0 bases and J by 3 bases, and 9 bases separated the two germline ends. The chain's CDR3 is CASSLARFGKNIQYF. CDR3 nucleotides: TGTGCCAGCAGCTTAGCGCGATTTGGCAAAAACATTCAGTACTTC.

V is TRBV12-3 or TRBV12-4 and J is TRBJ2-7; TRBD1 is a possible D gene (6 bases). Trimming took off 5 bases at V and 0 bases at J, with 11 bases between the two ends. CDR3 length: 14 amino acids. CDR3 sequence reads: CASSPGQISYEQYF. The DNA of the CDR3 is TGTGCCAGCAGTCCAGGACAGATCTCCTACGAGCAGTACTTC.

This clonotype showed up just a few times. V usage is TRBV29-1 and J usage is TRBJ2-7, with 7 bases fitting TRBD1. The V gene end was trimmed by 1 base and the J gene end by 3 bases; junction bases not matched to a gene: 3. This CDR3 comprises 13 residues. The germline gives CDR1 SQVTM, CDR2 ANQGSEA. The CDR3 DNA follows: TGCAGCGTTGAAGCTCGGGACAGCTACGAGCAGTACTTC. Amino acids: CSVEARDSYEQYF.

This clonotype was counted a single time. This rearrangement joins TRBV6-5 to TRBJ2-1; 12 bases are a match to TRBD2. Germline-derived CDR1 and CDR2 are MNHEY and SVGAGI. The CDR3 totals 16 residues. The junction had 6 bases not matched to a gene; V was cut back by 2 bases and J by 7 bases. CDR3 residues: CASSYLTSGGPNEQFF. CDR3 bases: TGTGCCAGCAGTTACCTGACTAGCGGGGGCCCGAATGAGCAGTTCTTC.

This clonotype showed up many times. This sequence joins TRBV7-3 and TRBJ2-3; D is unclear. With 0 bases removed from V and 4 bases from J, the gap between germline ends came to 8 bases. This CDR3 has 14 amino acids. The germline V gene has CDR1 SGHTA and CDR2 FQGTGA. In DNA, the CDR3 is TGTGCCAGCAGCTTAACTGGTGGATCAGATACGCAGTATTTT. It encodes CASSLTGGSDTQYF.

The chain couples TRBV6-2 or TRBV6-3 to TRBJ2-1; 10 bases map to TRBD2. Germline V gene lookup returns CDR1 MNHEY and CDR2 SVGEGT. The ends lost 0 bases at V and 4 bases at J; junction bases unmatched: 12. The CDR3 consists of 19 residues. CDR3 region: CASSYSSGGAATRYNEQFF. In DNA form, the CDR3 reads TGTGCCAGCAGTTACTCGAGCGGGGGGGCGGCAACTCGTTACAATGAGCAGTTCTTC.

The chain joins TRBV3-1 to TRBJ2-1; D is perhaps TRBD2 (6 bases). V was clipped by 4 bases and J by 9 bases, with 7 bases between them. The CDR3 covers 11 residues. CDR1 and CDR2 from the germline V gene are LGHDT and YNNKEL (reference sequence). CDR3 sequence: CASSREVEQFF. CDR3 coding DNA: TGTGCCAGCAGCCGGGAGGTTGAGCAGTTCTTC.